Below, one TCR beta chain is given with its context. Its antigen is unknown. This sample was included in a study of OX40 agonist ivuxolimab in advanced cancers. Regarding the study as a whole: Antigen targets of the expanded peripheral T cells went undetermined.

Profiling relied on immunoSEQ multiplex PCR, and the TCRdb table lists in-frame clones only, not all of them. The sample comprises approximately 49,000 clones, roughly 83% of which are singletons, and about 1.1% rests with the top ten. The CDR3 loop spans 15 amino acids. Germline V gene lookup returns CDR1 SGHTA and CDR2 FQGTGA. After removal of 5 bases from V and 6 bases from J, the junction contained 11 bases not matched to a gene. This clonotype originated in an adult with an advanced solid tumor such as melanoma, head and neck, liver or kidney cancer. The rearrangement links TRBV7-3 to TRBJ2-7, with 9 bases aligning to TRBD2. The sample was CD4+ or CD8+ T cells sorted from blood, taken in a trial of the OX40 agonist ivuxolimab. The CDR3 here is CASSPELAGSGEQYF. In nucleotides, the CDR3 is TGTGCCAGCAGCCCGGAGCTAGCGGGATCGGGCGAGCAGTACTTC.